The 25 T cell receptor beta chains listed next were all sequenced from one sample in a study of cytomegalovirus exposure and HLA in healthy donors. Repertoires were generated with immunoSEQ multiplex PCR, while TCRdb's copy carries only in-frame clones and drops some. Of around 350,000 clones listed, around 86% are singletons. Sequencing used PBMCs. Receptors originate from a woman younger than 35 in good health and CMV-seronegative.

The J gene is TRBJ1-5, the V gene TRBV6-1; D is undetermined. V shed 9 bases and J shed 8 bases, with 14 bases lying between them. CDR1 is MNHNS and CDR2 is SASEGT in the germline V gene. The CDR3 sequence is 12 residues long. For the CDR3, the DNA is TGTGCCAGTGGAGGGTTATATGAGCCCCAGCATTTT. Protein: CASGGLYEPQHF.

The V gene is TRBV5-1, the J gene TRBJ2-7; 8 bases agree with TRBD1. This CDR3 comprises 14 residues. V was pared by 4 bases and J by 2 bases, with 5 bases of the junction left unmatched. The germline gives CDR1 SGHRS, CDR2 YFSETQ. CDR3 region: CASSLTGAPYEQYF. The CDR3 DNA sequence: TGCGCCAGCAGCCTGACAGGGGCCCCCTACGAGCAGTACTTC.

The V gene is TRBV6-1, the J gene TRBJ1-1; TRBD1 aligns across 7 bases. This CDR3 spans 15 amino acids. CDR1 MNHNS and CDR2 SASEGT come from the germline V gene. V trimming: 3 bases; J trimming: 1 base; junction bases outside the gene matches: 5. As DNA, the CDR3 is TGTGCCAGCAGTGAGCCGGGACAGCGGAACACTGAAGCTTTCTTT. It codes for CASSEPGQRNTEAFF.

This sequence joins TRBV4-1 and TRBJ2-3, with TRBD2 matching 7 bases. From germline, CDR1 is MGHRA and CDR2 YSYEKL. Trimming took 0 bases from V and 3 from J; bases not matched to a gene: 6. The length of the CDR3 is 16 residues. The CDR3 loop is CASSQDPSGITDTQYF. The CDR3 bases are TGCGCCAGCAGCCAAGATCCTAGCGGAATAACAGATACGCAGTATTTT.

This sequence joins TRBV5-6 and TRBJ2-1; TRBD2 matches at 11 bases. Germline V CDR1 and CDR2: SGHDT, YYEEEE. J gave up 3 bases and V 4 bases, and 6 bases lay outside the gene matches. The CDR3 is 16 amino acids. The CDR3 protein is CASSPLAGVLYNEQFF. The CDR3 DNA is TGTGCCAGCAGCCCACTAGCGGGAGTTCTCTACAATGAGCAGTTCTTC.

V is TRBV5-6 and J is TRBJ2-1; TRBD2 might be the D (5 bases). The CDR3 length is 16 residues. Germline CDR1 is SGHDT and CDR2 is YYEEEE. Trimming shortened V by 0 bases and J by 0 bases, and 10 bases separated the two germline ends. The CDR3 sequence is CASSLGPGSSYNEQFF. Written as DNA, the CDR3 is TGTGCCAGCAGCTTGGGGCCGGGAAGCTCCTACAATGAGCAGTTCTTC.

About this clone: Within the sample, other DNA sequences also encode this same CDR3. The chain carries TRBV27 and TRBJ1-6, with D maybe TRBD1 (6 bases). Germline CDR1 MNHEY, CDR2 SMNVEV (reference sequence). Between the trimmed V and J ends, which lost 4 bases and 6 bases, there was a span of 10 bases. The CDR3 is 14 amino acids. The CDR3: CASSSGQSNSPLHF. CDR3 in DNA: TGTGCCAGCAGTTCCGGACAGTCTAATTCACCCCTCCACTTT.

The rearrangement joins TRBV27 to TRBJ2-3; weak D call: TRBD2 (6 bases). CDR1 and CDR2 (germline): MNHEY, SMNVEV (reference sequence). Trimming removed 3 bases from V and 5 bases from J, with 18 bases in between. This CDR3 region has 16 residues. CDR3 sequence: CASSLVAVRAVDTQYF. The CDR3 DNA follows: TGTGCCAGCAGTTTGGTAGCGGTCAGGGCGGTAGATACGCAGTATTTT.

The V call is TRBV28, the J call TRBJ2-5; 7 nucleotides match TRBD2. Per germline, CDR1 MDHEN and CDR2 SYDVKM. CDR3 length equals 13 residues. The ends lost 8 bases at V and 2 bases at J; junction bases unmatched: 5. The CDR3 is CASVGGGQETQYF. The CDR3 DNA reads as TGTGCCAGCGTCGGCGGGGGACAAGAGACCCAGTACTTC.

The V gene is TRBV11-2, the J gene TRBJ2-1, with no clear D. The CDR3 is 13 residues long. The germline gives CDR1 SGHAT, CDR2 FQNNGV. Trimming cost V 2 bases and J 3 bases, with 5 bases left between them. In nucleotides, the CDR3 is TGTGCCAGCAGCTTAACTATCTACAATGAGCAGTTCTTC. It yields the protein CASSLTIYNEQFF.

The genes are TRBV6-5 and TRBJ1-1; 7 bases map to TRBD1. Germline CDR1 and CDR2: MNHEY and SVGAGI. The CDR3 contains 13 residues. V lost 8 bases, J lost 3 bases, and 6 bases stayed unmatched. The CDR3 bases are TGTGCCAGCCGGACAGGTTCTCACACTGAAGCTTTCTTT. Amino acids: CASRTGSHTEAFF.

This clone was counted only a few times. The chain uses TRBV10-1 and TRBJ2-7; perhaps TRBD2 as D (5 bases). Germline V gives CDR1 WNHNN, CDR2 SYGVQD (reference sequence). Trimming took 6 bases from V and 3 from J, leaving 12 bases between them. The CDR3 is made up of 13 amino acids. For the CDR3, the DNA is TGCGCCAGCAGCGCCGGGATAAACTACGAGCAGTACTTC. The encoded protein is CASSAGINYEQYF.

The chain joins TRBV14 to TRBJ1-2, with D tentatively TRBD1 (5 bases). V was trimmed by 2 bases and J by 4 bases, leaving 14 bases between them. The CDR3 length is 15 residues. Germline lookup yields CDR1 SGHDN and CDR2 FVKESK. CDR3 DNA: TGTGCCAGCAGCCAAACAGGTGCCCCTCGCTATGGCTACACCTTC. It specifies CASSQTGAPRYGYTF.

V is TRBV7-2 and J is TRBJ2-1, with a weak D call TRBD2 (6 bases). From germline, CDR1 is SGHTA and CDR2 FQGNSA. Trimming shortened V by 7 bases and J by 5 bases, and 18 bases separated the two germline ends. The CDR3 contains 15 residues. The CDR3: CASTYTGTPNNEQFF. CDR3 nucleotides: TGTGCCAGCACATATACCGGGACTCCGAACAATGAGCAGTTCTTC.

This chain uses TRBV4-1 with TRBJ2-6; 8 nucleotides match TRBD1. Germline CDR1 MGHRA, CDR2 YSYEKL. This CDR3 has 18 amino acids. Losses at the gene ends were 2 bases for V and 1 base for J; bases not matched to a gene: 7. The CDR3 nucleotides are TGCGCCAGCAGCCAACCGACAGGGGTACTATCTGGGGCCAACGTCCTGACTTTC. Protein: CASSQPTGVLSGANVLTF.

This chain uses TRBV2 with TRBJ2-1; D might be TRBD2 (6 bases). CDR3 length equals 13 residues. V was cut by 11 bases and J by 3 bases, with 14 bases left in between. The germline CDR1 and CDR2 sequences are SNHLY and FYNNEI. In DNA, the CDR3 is TGTGCCGCCTCGGGCGGGAACTACAATGAGCAGTTCTTC. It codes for CAASGGNYNEQFF.

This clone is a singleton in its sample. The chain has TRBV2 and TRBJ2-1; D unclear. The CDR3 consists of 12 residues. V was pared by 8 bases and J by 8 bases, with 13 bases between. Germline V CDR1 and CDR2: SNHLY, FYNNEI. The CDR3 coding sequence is TGTGCCAGCGAAGCCCCTTCGGATGAGCAGTTCTTC. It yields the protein CASEAPSDEQFF.

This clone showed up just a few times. As DNA, the CDR3 is TGCGCCAGCAGTAGGTCCTCCGGACAGGCTCGGAATGAGCAGTTCTTC. It specifies CASSRSSGQARNEQFF. This chain joins TRBV10-1 and TRBJ2-1; the match to TRBD1 covers 7 bases. Trimming took 5 bases from V and 7 from J; bases not matched to a gene: 14. CDR3 size: 16 residues. CDR1 WNHNN and CDR2 SYGVQD come from the germline V gene (reference sequence).

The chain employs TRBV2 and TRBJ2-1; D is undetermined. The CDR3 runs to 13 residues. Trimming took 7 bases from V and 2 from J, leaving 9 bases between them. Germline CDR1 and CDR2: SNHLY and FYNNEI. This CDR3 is CASNRGTYNEQFF. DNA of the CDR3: TGTGCCAGCAACCGAGGAACCTACAATGAGCAGTTCTTC.

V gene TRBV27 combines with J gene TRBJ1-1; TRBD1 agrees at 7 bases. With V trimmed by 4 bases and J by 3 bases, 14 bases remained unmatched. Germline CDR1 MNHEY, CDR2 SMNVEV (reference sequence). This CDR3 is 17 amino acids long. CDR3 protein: CASSSASDRRGDTEAFF. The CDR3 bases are TGTGCCAGCAGTTCGGCCTCGGACAGGCGGGGGGACACTGAAGCTTTCTTT.

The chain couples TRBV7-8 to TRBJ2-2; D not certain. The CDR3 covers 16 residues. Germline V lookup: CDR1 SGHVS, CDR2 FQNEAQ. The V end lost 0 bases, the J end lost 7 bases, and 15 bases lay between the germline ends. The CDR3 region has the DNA TGTGCCAGCAGCTTAGCCCGAGCCGAGTACTACGGGGAGCTGTTTTTT. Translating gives CASSLARAEYYGELFF.

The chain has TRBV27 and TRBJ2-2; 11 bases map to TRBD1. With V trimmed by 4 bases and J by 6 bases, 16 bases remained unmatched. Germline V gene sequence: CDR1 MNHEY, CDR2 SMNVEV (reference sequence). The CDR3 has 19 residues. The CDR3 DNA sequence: TGTGCCAGCAGTTACCTCAGAAGCCGGACAGGGGGCATAGCCGGGGAGCTGTTTTTT. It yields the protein CASSYLRSRTGGIAGELFF.

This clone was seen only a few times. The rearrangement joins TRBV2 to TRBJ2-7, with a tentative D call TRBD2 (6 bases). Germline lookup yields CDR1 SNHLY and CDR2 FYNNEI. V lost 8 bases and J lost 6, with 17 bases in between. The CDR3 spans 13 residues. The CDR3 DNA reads TGTGCCAGCGGGGGAACTAGCCGGGGCGAGCAGTACTTC. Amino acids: CASGGTSRGEQYF.

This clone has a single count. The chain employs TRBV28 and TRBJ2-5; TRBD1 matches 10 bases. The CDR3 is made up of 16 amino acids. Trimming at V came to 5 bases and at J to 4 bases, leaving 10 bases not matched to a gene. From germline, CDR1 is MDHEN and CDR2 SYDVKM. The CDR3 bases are TGTGCCAGCAGTCCCTGGACAGGGGGGAGGGGAGAGACCCAGTACTTC. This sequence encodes CASSPWTGGRGETQYF.

CDR3 DNA sequence: TGTGCCAGCGGCCGGGACAGGGGATCGCGCGAGCAGTACTTC. It yields the protein CASGRDRGSREQYF. This rearrangement joins TRBV6-1 to TRBJ2-7, with 10 positions matching TRBD1. The CDR3 is 14 residues long. Germline V gene sequence: CDR1 MNHNS, CDR2 SASEGT. With V trimmed by 8 bases and J by 6 bases, 10 bases remained unmatched.